These 2 T cell receptor beta chains originate from one sample sequenced in a study of blood T cell repertoires in COVID-19. Data came from immunoSEQ multiplex PCR; TCRdb stores just in-frame clones and leaves some out. The repertoire holds about 270,000 clones, roughly 88% seen once, with about 2.3% in the top ten. Sequenced input: PBMCs or T cells enriched from blood (not recorded which). All receptors derive from a woman aged 40-49 years with acute COVID-19.

The J gene is TRBJ1-1, the V gene TRBV11-3; tentative D call: TRBD1 (5 bases). Germline assignment: CDR1 SGHNT and CDR2 YENEEA. The V end was cut by 4 bases, the J end by 1 base, with 13 bases between. CDR3 length: 15 amino acids. Here the CDR3 DNA reads TGTGCCAGCAGCTACAGCGCGGGGGGGAACACTGAAGCTTTCTTT. Protein sequence: CASSYSAGGNTEAFF.

The chain couples TRBV7-2 to TRBJ1-4, with 7 bases that match TRBD1. The junction had 5 bases not matched to a gene; V was cut back by 4 bases and J by 6 bases. The CDR3 contains 14 residues. The germline gives CDR1 SGHTA, CDR2 FQGNSA. CDR3: CASSWDREYEKLFF. The CDR3 nucleotides read TGTGCCAGCAGCTGGGACAGAGAATATGAAAAACTGTTTTTT.